Below are 18 T cell receptor beta chains sequenced from a single sample in a study of cytomegalovirus exposure and HLA in healthy donors. Researchers ran the PCR with 60 Vbeta and 13 Jbeta primers. Only in-frame clones appear in the TCRdb table, and some are missing; sequencing was by immunoSEQ multiplex PCR. The sample holds about 150,000 clones, roughly three quarters seen once. The sample was PBMCs. Source of these receptors: a man aged 25-45 years in good health and CMV-seropositive.

J is TRBJ2-1 and V is TRBV19; D may be TRBD1 (5 bases). Germline V gives CDR1 LNHDA, CDR2 SQIVND (reference sequence). The CDR3 contains 14 residues. V was clipped by 4 bases and J by 10 bases, with 17 bases between them. In nucleotides, the CDR3 is TGTGCCAGTAGTAAGGGGCAGGGTAAAGAGGAGCAGTTCTTC. This codes for CASSKGQGKEEQFF.

CDR3 sequence (DNA): TGTGCCACCAGCAGAGATAGGACTAGCGGAAGAGAGACCCAGTACTTC. Protein sequence: CATSRDRTSGRETQYF. V usage is TRBV15 and J usage is TRBJ2-5, with TRBD2 identical over 10 bases. Germline assignment: CDR1 LNHNV and CDR2 YYDKDF (reference sequence). This CDR3 contains 16 residues. Trimming removed 0 bases from V and 4 bases from J; junction bases left unmatched: 5.

V and J are TRBV28 and TRBJ2-7; 8 bases are shared with TRBD2. The J segment lost 4 bases and the V segment lost 6 bases, leaving 11 bases of the junction unmatched. The CDR3 sequence is 15 residues long. Germline V gene data show CDR1 as MDHEN and CDR2 as SYDVKM. CDR3 in amino acids: CASSPGGGIRYEQYF. As DNA, the CDR3 is TGTGCCAGCAGCCCGGGCGGGGGGATACGATACGAGCAGTACTTC.

The chain is built from TRBV11-2 and TRBJ2-6; perhaps TRBD2 as D (5 bases). The V gene lost 5 bases and the J gene lost 0 bases, with 11 bases spanning the gap. There are 16 residues in the CDR3. The germline V gene encodes CDR1 SGHAT and CDR2 FQNNGV. The CDR3 here is CASSPRGSSGANVLTF. The CDR3 nucleotides are TGTGCCAGCAGCCCTCGGGGAAGCTCTGGGGCCAACGTCCTGACTTTC.

Details on this clone: Other DNA sequences in the same sample also yield this CDR3. This sequence joins TRBV10-3 and TRBJ2-7; 11 positions agree with TRBD1. The length of the CDR3 is 13 residues. J lost 2 bases, V lost 7 bases, and 1 base had no gene match. Germline CDR1 ENHRY, CDR2 SYGVKD. CDR3 sequence: CAIKGQGAYEQYF. For the CDR3, the DNA is TGTGCCATCAAGGGACAGGGGGCCTACGAGCAGTACTTC.

This clone has more than one count but fewer than ten. V and J are TRBV7-9 and TRBJ2-1, with TRBD1 matching over 8 bases. This CDR3 spans 14 amino acids. V gave up 4 bases and J gave up 6 bases; unmatched junction bases: 5. Germline V CDR1 and CDR2: SEHNR, FQNEAQ (reference sequence). The CDR3 DNA reads as TGTGCCAGCAGCTGGACAGGGCAAGGCAATGAGCAGTTCTTC. Protein: CASSWTGQGNEQFF.

Remarks on this clone: This sample also contains other DNA sequences that code for the same CDR3. This chain uses TRBV4-2 with TRBJ2-2; D gene unclear. Trimming pared 0 bases from V and 7 bases from J, leaving 6 bases between. The length of the CDR3 is 13 residues. Germline CDR1 is LGHNA and CDR2 is YNFKEQ. The CDR3 here is CASSQDRGGELFF. The CDR3 coding sequence is TGTGCCAGCAGCCAAGATAGAGGCGGGGAGCTGTTTTTT.

V is TRBV6-5 and J is TRBJ2-5; perhaps TRBD2 as D (6 bases). Trimming cost V 8 bases and J 5 bases, with 9 bases left between them. Germline V CDR1 and CDR2: MNHEY, SVGAGI. The CDR3 length is 11 residues. The DNA for the CDR3 is TGTGCCAGCGGGCGGGACGAGACCCAGTACTTC. Its translation is CASGRDETQYF.

This clone was counted a single time. The rearrangement joins TRBV5-6 to TRBJ2-7, with D possibly being TRBD1 (6 bases). V was clipped by 0 bases and J by 0 bases, with 13 bases between them. Germline CDR1 reads SGHDT; CDR2 reads YYEEEE. The CDR3 length is 16 residues. This CDR3 reads CASSLVRTDSSYEQYF. The CDR3 coding sequence is TGTGCCAGCAGCTTGGTACGGACAGACAGCTCCTACGAGCAGTACTTC.

The chain couples TRBV28 to TRBJ2-7; TRBD1 agrees at 8 bases. CDR3 length: 15 residues. Germline CDR1 is MDHEN and CDR2 is SYDVKM. Trimming cost V 9 bases and J 0 bases; bases outside gene matches: 10. In DNA form, the CDR3 reads TGTGCCAGTTCAAGTCCGGGACAGGCCTCCTACGAGCAGTACTTC. It is translated as CASSSPGQASYEQYF. The whole variable domain, filled in from reference TRBV28 and TRBJ2-7, reads DVKVTQSSRYLVKRTGEKVFLECVQDMDHENMFWYRQDPGLGLRLIYFSYDVKMKEKGDIPEGYSVSREKKERFSLILESASTNQTSMYLCASSSPGQASYEQYFGPGTRLTVT.

The chain links TRBV28 to TRBJ2-1; perhaps TRBD2 as D (6 bases). Trimming pared 2 bases from V and 4 bases from J, leaving 12 bases between. There are 15 residues in the CDR3. Germline CDR1 reads MDHEN; CDR2 reads SYDVKM. The CDR3 DNA sequence: TGTGCCAGCAGTTTAATAACGGGAGAGTACAATGAGCAGTTCTTC. Translated, it gives CASSLITGEYNEQFF.

The V gene is TRBV28, the J gene TRBJ2-1, with a possible D match to TRBD2 (5 bases). This CDR3 is 17 amino acids long. Trimming shortened V by 3 bases and J by 4 bases, and 19 bases separated the two germline ends. The germline V gene has CDR1 MDHEN and CDR2 SYDVKM. CDR3: CASSFRPDGVEYNEQFF. In nucleotides, the CDR3 is TGTGCCAGCAGTTTCCGGCCAGACGGGGTGGAGTACAATGAGCAGTTCTTC. Looking up the rest from reference TRBV28 and TRBJ2-1 gives the full variable domain: DVKVTQSSRYLVKRTGEKVFLECVQDMDHENMFWYRQDPGLGLRLIYFSYDVKMKEKGDIPEGYSVSREKKERFSLILESASTNQTSMYLCASSFRPDGVEYNEQFFGPGTRLTVL.

The rearrangement uses TRBV29-1 and TRBJ1-2; D is possibly TRBD1 (5 bases). The V and J ends lost 3 bases and 3 bases respectively, with 8 bases between them. The CDR3 extends over 12 amino acids. The V gene's germline CDR1 is SQVTM and CDR2 ANQGSEA. CDR3 bases: TGCAGCGTTGACAGGGATTACTATGGCTACACCTTC. Its protein is CSVDRDYYGYTF.

The V and J genes are TRBV7-3 and TRBJ2-5; D gene uncertain. V was cut by 5 bases and J by 5 bases, with 12 bases left in between. The CDR3 sequence is 13 residues long. Germline loops: CDR1 SGHTA, CDR2 FQGTGA. The CDR3: CASSPTDLETQYF. As DNA, the CDR3 is TGTGCCAGCAGCCCTACCGATTTGGAGACCCAGTACTTC. Supplemented by reference TRBV7-3 and TRBJ2-5, the full variable domain reads GAGVSQTPSNKVTEKGKYVELRCDPISGHTALYWYRQSLGQGPEFLIYFQGTGAADDSGLPNDRFFAVRPEGSVSTLKIQRTERGDSAVYLCASSPTDLETQYFGPGTRLLVL.

In this sample, this clone turned up a few times. V is TRBV7-2 and J is TRBJ2-7; a weak D match, TRBD2 (5 bases). CDR3 size: 15 residues. The V gene's germline CDR1 is SGHTA and CDR2 FQGNSA. The ends were cut back, 1 base at V and 1 base at J, with 11 bases in the middle. CDR3 coding DNA: TGTGCCAGCAGCTTAGAGTACGGAGGATCCTACGAGCAGTACTTC. This gives the protein CASSLEYGGSYEQYF. The complete variable domain, with remaining parts taken from reference TRBV7-2 and TRBJ2-7, reads GAGVSQSPSNKVTEKGKDVELRCDPISGHTALYWYRQSLGQGLEFLIYFQGNSAPDKSGLPSDRFSAERTGGSVSTLTIQRTQQEDSAVYLCASSLEYGGSYEQYFGPGTRLTVT.

The V gene is TRBV7-2, the J gene TRBJ2-7; 8 bases agree with TRBD1. V gave up 5 bases and J gave up 6 bases; unmatched junction bases: 6. Germline CDR1 SGHTA, CDR2 FQGNSA. The CDR3 covers 13 residues. The CDR3 loop reads CASSQGTGREQYF. CDR3 DNA sequence: TGTGCCAGCAGCCAAGGGACAGGCCGCGAGCAGTACTTC.

With regard to this clone: The germline gene is not matched at one end of the junction; a read error may be the cause. This chain uses TRBV5-1 with TRBJ2-7, with D tentatively TRBD2 (5 bases). Germline-derived CDR1 and CDR2 are SGHRS and YFSETQ. The CDR3 is 15 residues long. CDR3 coding DNA: TGCGCCAGCAGCTTGGACCCTAGCAGCACTACGGAGCAGCACTTC. Translated: CASSLDPSSTTEQHF.

This clone was counted between two and nine times. The gene calls are TRBV30 and TRBJ2-7; D uncertain. Between the trimmed V and J ends, which lost 4 bases and 5 bases, there was a span of 15 bases. Germline loops: CDR1 GTSNPN, CDR2 SVGIG (reference sequence). The CDR3 extends over 13 amino acids. As DNA, the CDR3 is TGTGCCTGGACGTTAAATCTAGGCGACGAGCAGTACTTC. Translating it yields CAWTLNLGDEQYF.